This TCR beta chain originates from a study of OX40 agonist ivuxolimab in advanced cancers. Study overall: In this cohort, patients received ivuxolimab, an agonistic anti-OX40 (CD134) antibody.

Germline assignment: CDR1 SGHDT and CDR2 YYEEEE. The V and J ends lost 0 bases and 0 bases respectively, with 9 bases between them. The CDR3 has 15 residues. Exclusion applied to patients with autoimmune disease history or systemic immunosuppression. In regard to this clone: What it recognizes is unknown.

TCRdb's copy holds only in-frame clones and misses some; the assay was immunoSEQ multiplex PCR. Among under 200,000 clones listed, approximately 94% were seen once. Findings and limits, study-wide: Expanded clones were, on average, more numerous among CD8+ T cells than CD4+.

V usage is TRBV5-6 and J usage is TRBJ1-2; D is uncertain. The sequencing here drew on CD4+ or CD8+ T cells sorted from blood, taken in a trial of the OX40 agonist ivuxolimab. The clonotype was recovered from an adult with an advanced solid tumor such as melanoma, head and neck, liver or kidney cancer. The CDR3 DNA reads TGTGCCAGCAGCTTGGGTCAGGCATCTAACTATGGCTACACCTTC. Amino acids: CASSLGQASNYGYTF.